This passage covers 13 T cell receptor gamma chains from one sample sequenced in a study of intestinal T cells in coeliac disease. LymphoTrack primers amplified TRG sequences from around 210 ng of biopsy DNA. TCRdb called clones anew from the multiplex PCR reads with CATT. The sample contains approximately 920 gamma-chain clones, approximately 52% of which appear only once. For each case, the template was genomic DNA from ten 5-µm formalin-fixed paraffin-embedded scrolls. The sample comprised a duodenal biopsy. All receptors come from a human donor with celiac disease.

The chain carries TRGV2 and TRGJP1. J gave up 0 bases and V 6 bases, and 13 bases lay outside the gene matches. This CDR3 is built from 17 residues. From germline, CDR1 is EGSNGY and CDR2 YDSYNSKV. The CDR3 region has the DNA TGTGCCACCTGGACCCAGGTTGGGTATACCACTGGTTGGTTCAAGATATTT. Translation gives CATWTQVGYTTGWFKIF.

V is TRGV9 and J is TRGJ1 or TRGJ2. This CDR3 region has 11 residues. Germline CDR1 GITISATS, CDR2 ISYDGTV (reference sequence). The CDR3 DNA is TGTGCTTGTAGGCGTTTTTATAAGAAACTCTTT. Its protein product is CACRRFYKKLF.

Only a few counts were recorded for this clone. The chain is built from TRGV2 and TRGJP1. The CDR3 has 16 residues. Per germline, CDR1 EGSNGY and CDR2 YDSYNSKV. The chain's CDR3 is CAPGTVRSTTGWFKIF. The CDR3, as DNA: TGTGCACCTGGGACGGTGCGAAGTACCACTGGTTGGTTCAAGATATTT.

This clone was observed a few times. The V call is TRGV2, the J call TRGJ1 or TRGJ2. The ends lost 0 bases at V and 12 bases at J; junction bases unmatched: 5. CDR3 length: 11 amino acids. Germline values: CDR1 EGSNGY, CDR2 YDSYNSKV. The CDR3 bases are TGTGCCACCTGGGACGGGCGGGGGAAACTCTTT. This gives the protein CATWDGRGKLF.

By share, this clone ranks as large (0.1 to 1%). The CDR3 bases are TGTGCCACCTGGGACAGGCTCTCGGATTATTATAAGAAACTCTTT. Translation: CATWDRLSDYYKKLF. The V call is TRGV3, the J call TRGJ1 or TRGJ2. The junction had 7 bases not matched to a gene; V was cut back by 0 bases and J by 2 bases. Per the germline V gene, CDR1 is VTNTFY and CDR2 is YDVSTARD (reference sequence). The CDR3 extends over 15 amino acids.

The chain links TRGV2 to TRGJ1 or TRGJ2. Germline loops: CDR1 EGSNGY, CDR2 YDSYNSKV. The CDR3 spans 15 residues. After removal of 0 bases from V and 6 bases from J, the junction contained 11 bases not matched to a gene. The CDR3 DNA follows: TGTGCCACCTGGGACGGGCGGATGGCCTCTTATAAGAAACTCTTT. Translation: CATWDGRMASYKKLF.

The chain combines TRGV8 with TRGJ1 or TRGJ2. The CDR3 is 13 amino acids. Germline CDR1 and CDR2: VENAVY and YDSYNSRV. The CDR3 DNA sequence: TGTGCACCTGGGATAGTTGCTCCTCATAAGAAACTCTTT. This translates into CAPGIVAPHKKLF.

This clone is large. The J gene is TRGJ1 or TRGJ2, the V gene TRGV8. The J segment lost 7 bases and the V segment lost 1 base, leaving 7 bases of the junction unmatched. The CDR3 spans 13 residues. Germline V lookup: CDR1 VENAVY, CDR2 YDSYNSRV. The CDR3 reads CATWDSCGYKKLF. The CDR3 DNA reads as TGTGCCACCTGGGATAGTTGCGGATATAAGAAACTCTTT.

There are a few counts of this clone. This DNA's translation and the protein TCRdb lists, from a much larger clone, do not match at residue 11, likely due to a read error; the protein shown is translated from the DNA. The rearrangement links TRGV8 to TRGJP. J gave up 23 bases and V 0 bases, and 7 bases lay outside the gene matches. This CDR3 is built from 12 residues. Germline assignment: CDR1 VENAVY and CDR2 YDSYNSRV. CDR3 sequence: CATWDRGRFKVF. The CDR3 DNA follows: TGTGCCACCTGGGATAGGGGGAGGTTCAAGGTATTT.

The genes are TRGV2 and TRGJP2. Germline CDR1 and CDR2: EGSNGY and YDSYNSKV. Germline trimming cut 5 bases from V and 6 bases from J; bases unmatched to any gene: 6. The CDR3 runs to 13 residues. The CDR3 sequence is CATWVLGDWIKTF. CDR3 bases: TGTGCCACCTGGGTACTAGGTGATTGGATCAAGACGTTT.

The sample holds one count of this clone. The chain recombines TRGV3 with TRGJP1. This CDR3 comprises 15 residues. CDR1 is VTNTFY and CDR2 is YDVSTARD in the germline V gene (reference sequence). V lost 4 bases and J lost 9; bases outside the gene matches: 14. The CDR3 here is CATWDQACSSWFKIF. The CDR3, as DNA: TGTGCCACCTGGGATCAGGCTTGTAGTAGTTGGTTCAAGATATTT.

This clone is large within its sample. The chain recombines TRGV8 with TRGJP1. Germline CDR1 VENAVY, CDR2 YDSYNSRV. J gave up 12 bases and V 0 bases, and 4 bases lay outside the gene matches. The CDR3 runs 12 residues. This chain's CDR3 is CATWDRGRFKIF. CDR3 DNA sequence: TGTGCCACCTGGGATAGGGGGAGGTTCAAGATATTT.

Judged by abundance, this clone is large. The chain carries TRGV10 and TRGJP1. TRGV10 is an open reading frame, and its role is uncertain. With V trimmed by 8 bases and J by 8 bases, 9 bases remained unmatched. This CDR3 spans 13 amino acids. For the CDR3, the DNA is TGTGCTGCGTGGCCTTATGTAGGTTGGTTCAAGATATTT. It translates to CAAWPYVGWFKIF.